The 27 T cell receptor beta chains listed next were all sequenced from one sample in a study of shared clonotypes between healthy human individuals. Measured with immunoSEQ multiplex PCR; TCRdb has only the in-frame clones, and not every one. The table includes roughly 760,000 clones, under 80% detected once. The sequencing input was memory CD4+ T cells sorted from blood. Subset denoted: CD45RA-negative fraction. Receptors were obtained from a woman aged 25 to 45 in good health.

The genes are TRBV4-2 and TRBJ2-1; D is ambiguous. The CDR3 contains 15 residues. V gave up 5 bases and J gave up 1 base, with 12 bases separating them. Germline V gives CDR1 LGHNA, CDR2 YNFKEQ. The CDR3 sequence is CASSSSDPSYNEQFF. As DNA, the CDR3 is TGTGCCAGCAGCTCCTCAGACCCGTCCTACAATGAGCAGTTCTTC.

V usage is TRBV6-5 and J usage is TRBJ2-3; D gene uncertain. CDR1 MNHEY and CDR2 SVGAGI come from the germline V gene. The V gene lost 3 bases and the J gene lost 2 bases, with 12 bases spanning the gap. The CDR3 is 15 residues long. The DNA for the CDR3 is TGTGCCAGCAGTTATGTAGGGCAGAACACAGATACGCAGTATTTT. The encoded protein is CASSYVGQNTDTQYF.

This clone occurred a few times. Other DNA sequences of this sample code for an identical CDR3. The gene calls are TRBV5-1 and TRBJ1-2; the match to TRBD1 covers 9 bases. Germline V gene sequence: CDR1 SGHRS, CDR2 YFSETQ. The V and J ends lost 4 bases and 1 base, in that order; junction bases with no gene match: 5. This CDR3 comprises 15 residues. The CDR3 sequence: CASSLGDRDNYGYTF. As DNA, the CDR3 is TGCGCCAGCAGCCTCGGGGACAGGGATAACTATGGCTACACCTTC.

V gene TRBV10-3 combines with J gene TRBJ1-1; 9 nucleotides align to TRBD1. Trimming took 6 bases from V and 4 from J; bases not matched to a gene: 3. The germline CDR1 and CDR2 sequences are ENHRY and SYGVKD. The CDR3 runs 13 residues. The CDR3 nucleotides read TGTGCCATCAGACCGGGACAGGGCACTGAAGCTTTCTTT. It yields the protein CAIRPGQGTEAFF.

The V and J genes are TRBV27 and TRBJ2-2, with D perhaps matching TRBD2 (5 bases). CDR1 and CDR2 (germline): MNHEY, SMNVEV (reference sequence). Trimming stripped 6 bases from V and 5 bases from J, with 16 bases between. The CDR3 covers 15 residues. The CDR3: CASRGAGRGTGELFF. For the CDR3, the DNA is TGTGCCAGCAGGGGCGCGGGCCGAGGGACCGGGGAGCTGTTTTTT.

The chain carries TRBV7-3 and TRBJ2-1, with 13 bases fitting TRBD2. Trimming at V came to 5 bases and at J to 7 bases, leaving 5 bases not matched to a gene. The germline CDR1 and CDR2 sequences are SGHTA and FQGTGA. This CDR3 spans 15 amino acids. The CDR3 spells CASSHSLAGGNEQFF. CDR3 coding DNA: TGTGCCAGCAGCCATTCACTAGCGGGAGGGAATGAGCAGTTCTTC.

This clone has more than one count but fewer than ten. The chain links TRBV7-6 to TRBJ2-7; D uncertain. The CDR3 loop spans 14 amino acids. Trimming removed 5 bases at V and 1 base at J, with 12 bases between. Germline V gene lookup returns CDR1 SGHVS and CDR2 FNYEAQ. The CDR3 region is CASSALDVSYEQYF. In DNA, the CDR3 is TGTGCCAGCAGCGCTCTTGACGTGTCCTACGAGCAGTACTTC.

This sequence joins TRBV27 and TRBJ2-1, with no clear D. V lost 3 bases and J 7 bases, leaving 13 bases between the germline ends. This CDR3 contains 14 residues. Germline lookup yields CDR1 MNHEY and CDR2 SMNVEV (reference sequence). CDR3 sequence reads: CASSFTSFANEQFF. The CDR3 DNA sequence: TGTGCCAGCAGTTTCACCTCGTTTGCGAATGAGCAGTTCTTC.

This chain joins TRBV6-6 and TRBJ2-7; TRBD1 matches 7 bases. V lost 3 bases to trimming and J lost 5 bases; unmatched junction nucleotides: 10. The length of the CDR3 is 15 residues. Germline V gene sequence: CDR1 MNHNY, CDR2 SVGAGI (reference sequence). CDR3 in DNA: TGTGCCAGCAGTTATCCACCGTACAGGGGCCACGAGCAGTACTTC. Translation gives CASSYPPYRGHEQYF.

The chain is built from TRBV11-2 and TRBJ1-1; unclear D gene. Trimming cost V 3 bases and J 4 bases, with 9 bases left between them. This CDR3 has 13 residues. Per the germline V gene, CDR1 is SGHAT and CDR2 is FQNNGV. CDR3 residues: CASSLVERTEAFF. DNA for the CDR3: TGTGCCAGCAGCTTGGTGGAACGCACTGAAGCTTTCTTT. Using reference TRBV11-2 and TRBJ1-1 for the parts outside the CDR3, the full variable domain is EAGVAQSPRYKIIEKRQSVAFWCNPISGHATLYWYQQILGQGPKLLIQFQNNGVVDDSQLPKDRFSAERLKGVDSTLKIQPAKLEDSAVYLCASSLVERTEAFFGQGTRLTVV.

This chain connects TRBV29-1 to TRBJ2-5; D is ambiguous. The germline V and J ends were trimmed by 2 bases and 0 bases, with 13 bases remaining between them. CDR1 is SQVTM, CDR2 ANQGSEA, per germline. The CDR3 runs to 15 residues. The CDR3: CSVEFGRSNQETQYF. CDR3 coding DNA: TGCAGCGTTGAATTCGGGCGTAGCAACCAAGAGACCCAGTACTTC.

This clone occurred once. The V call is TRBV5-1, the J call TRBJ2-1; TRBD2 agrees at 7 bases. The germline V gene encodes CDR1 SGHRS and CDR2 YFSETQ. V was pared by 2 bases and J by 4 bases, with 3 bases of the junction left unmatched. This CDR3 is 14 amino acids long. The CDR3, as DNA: TGCGCCAGCAGCTTACTAGCGCATTACAATGAGCAGTTCTTC. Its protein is CASSLLAHYNEQFF.

The CDR3 spells CASSLTSYEQYF. The CDR3 DNA is TGTGCCAGCAGCCTGACATCCTACGAGCAGTACTTC. The gene calls are TRBV5-6 and TRBJ2-7; D call uncertain. The CDR3 has 12 amino acids. V shed 4 bases and J shed 1 base, with 6 bases lying between them. Germline V gives CDR1 SGHDT, CDR2 YYEEEE.

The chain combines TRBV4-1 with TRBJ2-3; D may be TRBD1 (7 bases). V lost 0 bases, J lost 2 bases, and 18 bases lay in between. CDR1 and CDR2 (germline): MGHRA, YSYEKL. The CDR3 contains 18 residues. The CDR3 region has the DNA TGCGCCAGCAGCCAAGATAGATTCGGCAGGGGGGCCACAGATACGCAGTATTTT. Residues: CASSQDRFGRGATDTQYF.

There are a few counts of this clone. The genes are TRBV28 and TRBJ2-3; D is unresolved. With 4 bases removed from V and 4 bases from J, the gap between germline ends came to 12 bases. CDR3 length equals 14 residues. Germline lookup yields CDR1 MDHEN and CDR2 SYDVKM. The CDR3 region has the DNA TGTGCCAGCAGTTCACAACGCCAGGCAGATACGCAGTATTTT. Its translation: CASSSQRQADTQYF.

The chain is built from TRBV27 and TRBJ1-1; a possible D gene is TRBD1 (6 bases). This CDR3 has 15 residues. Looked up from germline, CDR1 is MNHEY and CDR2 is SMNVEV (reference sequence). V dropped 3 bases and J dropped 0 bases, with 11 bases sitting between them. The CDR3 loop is CASSLRGHLNTEAFF. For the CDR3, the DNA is TGTGCCAGCAGTTTGAGGGGACACTTGAACACTGAAGCTTTCTTT.

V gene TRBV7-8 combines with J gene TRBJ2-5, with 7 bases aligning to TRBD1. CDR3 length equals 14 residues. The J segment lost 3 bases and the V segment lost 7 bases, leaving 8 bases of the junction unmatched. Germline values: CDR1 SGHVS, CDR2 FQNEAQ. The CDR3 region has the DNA TGTGCCAGCAAAACCGGGACAGAAAAAGAGACCCAGTACTTC. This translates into CASKTGTEKETQYF.

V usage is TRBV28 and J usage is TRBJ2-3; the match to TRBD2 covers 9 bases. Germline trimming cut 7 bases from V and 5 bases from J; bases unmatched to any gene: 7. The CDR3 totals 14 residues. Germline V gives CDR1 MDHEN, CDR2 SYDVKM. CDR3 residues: CASKAGGGRDTQYF. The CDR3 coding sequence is TGTGCCAGCAAGGCGGGAGGGGGGAGAGATACGCAGTATTTT.

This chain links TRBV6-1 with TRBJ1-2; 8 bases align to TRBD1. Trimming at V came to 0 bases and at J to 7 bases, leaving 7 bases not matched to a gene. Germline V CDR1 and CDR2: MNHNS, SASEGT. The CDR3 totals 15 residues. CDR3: CASSEARLGTGGYTF. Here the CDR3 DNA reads TGTGCCAGCAGTGAAGCACGCTTAGGGACAGGTGGCTACACCTTC.

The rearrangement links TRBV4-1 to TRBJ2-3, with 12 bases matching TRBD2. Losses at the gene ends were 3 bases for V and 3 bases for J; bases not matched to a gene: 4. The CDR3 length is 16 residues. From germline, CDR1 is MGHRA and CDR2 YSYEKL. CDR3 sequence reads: CASSHSSGRGTDTQYF. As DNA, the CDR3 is TGCGCCAGCAGCCACTCTAGCGGGAGGGGAACAGATACGCAGTATTTT.

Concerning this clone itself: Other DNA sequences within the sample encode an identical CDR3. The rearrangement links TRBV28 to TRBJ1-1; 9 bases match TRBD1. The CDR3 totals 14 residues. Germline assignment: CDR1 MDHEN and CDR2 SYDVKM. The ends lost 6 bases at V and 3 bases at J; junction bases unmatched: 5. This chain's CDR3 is CASSPGTGHTEAFF. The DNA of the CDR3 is TGTGCCAGCAGCCCAGGGACAGGGCACACTGAAGCTTTCTTT.

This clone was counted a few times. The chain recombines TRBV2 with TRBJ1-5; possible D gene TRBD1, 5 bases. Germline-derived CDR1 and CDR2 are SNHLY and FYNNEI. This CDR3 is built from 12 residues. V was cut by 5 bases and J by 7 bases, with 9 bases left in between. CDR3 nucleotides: TGTGCCAGCAGTCTTCGGGACCAGCCCCAGCATTTT. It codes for CASSLRDQPQHF.

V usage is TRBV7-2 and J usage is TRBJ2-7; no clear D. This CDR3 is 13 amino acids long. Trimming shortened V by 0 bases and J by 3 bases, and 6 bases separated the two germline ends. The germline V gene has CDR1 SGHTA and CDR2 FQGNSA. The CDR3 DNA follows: TGTGCCAGCAGCTTAGCTCGAAACTACGAGCAGTACTTC. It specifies CASSLARNYEQYF.

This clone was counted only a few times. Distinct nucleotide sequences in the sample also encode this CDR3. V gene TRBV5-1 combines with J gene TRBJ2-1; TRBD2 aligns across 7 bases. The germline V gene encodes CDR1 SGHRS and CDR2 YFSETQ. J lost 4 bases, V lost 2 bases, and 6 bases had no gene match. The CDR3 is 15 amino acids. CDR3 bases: TGCGCCAGCAGCTTAAGCAGCGGGATGTACAATGAGCAGTTCTTC. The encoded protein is CASSLSSGMYNEQFF.

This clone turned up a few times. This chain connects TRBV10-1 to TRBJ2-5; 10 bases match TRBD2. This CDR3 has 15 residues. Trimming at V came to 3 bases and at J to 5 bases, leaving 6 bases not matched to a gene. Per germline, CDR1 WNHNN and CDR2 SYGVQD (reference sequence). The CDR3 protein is CASSDRLAGVETQYF. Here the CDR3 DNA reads TGCGCCAGCAGTGATCGGCTAGCGGGGGTCGAGACCCAGTACTTC.

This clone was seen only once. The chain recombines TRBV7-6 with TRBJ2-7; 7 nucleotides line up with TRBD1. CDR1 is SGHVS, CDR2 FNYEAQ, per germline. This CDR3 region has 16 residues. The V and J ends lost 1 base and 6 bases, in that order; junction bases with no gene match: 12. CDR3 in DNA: TGTGCCAGCAGCTTAGGACAGGGACGCTCTCCAGGCGAGCAGTACTTC. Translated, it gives CASSLGQGRSPGEQYF.

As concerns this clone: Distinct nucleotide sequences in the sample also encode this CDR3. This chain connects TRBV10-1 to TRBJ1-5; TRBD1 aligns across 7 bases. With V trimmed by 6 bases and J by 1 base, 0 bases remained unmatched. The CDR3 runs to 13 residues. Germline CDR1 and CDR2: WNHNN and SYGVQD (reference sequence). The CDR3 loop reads CASSRGSNQPQHF. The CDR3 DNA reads TGCGCCAGCAGCAGGGGGAGCAATCAGCCCCAGCATTTT.